The 29 T cell receptor beta chains listed next were all sequenced from one sample in a study of beta chain features in type 1 diabetes. Notes on the study in general: All four CD4+ subsets of Type 1 diabetes patients contained TCRB CDR3s that were moderately but significantly shorter.

These receptors lack a known antigen. The authors reverse transcribed all of the isolated RNA, so sequencing captured expressed TCRB transcripts. Libraries were prepared by immunoSEQ multiplex PCR; TCRdb keeps only in-frame clonotypes and omits some of them. Of a few hundred thousand clones in the sample, more than 11% are singletons; the top ten hold approximately 0.021%. Sequencing used naive CD4+ T cells from blood. Source of these receptors: a man aged 25-45 years with type 1 diabetes.

The chain combines TRBV4-1 with TRBJ2-3; 8 bases are shared with TRBD2. The trim removed 0 bases at V and 3 bases at J, leaving 5 bases unmatched. Germline lookup yields CDR1 MGHRA and CDR2 YSYEKL. CDR3 length: 16 amino acids. CDR3 DNA: TGCGCCAGCAGCCAAGATCCGGGAGGGCCGACAGATACGCAGTATTTT. Protein sequence: CASSQDPGGPTDTQYF.

The sample holds one count of this clone. The J gene is TRBJ1-5, the V gene TRBV29-1, with TRBD1 identical over 8 bases. The CDR3 has 13 amino acids. Germline CDR1 SQVTM, CDR2 ANQGSEA. J lost 5 bases, V lost 5 bases, and 5 bases had no gene match. The CDR3 region is CSVTGQGDQPQHF. Here the CDR3 DNA reads TGCAGCGTTACTGGACAGGGAGATCAGCCCCAGCATTTT.

This clone has just a few counts. The chain joins TRBV5-4 to TRBJ2-2, with 7 bases aligning to TRBD1. The V gene's germline CDR1 is SGHNT and CDR2 YYREEE (reference sequence). The junction had 7 bases not matched to a gene; V was cut back by 0 bases and J by 5 bases. The CDR3 has 16 amino acids. The DNA of the CDR3 is TGTGCCAGCAGCTTGGCGAGTGACAGGGTTACCGGGGAGCTGTTTTTT. Protein sequence: CASSLASDRVTGELFF.

The J gene is TRBJ2-2, the V gene TRBV2; 8 bases fit TRBD1. Per the germline V gene, CDR1 is SNHLY and CDR2 is FYNNEI. The CDR3 runs 16 residues. V lost 9 bases to trimming and J lost 1 base; unmatched junction nucleotides: 10. CDR3 bases: TGTGCCAGTCAGGACAGGGATGGAAGGAACACCGGGGAGCTGTTTTTT. As protein: CASQDRDGRNTGELFF.

There are a few counts of this clone. The CDR3 loop reads CASSLGLSSGNTIYF. In nucleotides, the CDR3 is TGTGCCAGCAGCCTCGGACTGAGCTCTGGAAACACCATATATTTT. The J gene is TRBJ1-3, the V gene TRBV6-5; no definite D call. The V end lost 6 bases, the J end lost 0 bases, and 12 bases lay between the germline ends. Germline assignment: CDR1 MNHEY and CDR2 SVGAGI. The CDR3 runs 15 residues.

This clone was recorded a few times. Other DNA sequences of this sample code for an identical CDR3. The chain links TRBV7-2 to TRBJ2-7; 8 bases fit TRBD2. V gave up 5 bases and J gave up 0 bases; unmatched junction bases: 3. The CDR3 loop spans 14 amino acids. CDR1 is SGHTA and CDR2 is FQGNSA in the germline V gene. The CDR3: CASSTSGTSYEQYF. The CDR3 bases are TGTGCCAGCAGCACTAGCGGTACCTCCTACGAGCAGTACTTC. The full variable domain, with the rest looked up from reference TRBV7-2 and TRBJ2-7, is GAGVSQSPSNKVTEKGKDVELRCDPISGHTALYWYRQSLGQGLEFLIYFQGNSAPDKSGLPSDRFSAERTGGSVSTLTIQRTQQEDSAVYLCASSTSGTSYEQYFGPGTRLTVT.

The V gene is TRBV5-1, the J gene TRBJ2-7, with a possible D match to TRBD1 (5 bases). The V and J ends lost 1 base and 6 bases respectively, with 14 bases between them. Per germline, CDR1 SGHRS and CDR2 YFSETQ. This CDR3 contains 14 residues. The CDR3 region has the DNA TGCGCCAGCAGCTTGTATGGGGCCTTAGCCGAGCAGTACTTC. Encoded protein: CASSLYGALAEQYF.

The chain is built from TRBV30 and TRBJ2-3; a possible D gene is TRBD2 (6 bases). The germline gives CDR1 GTSNPN, CDR2 SVGIG (reference sequence). The CDR3 covers 13 residues. V lost 2 bases and J 2 bases, leaving 8 bases between the germline ends. The CDR3 is CAWSRGTTDTQYF. CDR3 in DNA: TGTGCCTGGAGTCGGGGGACCACAGATACGCAGTATTTT.

The rearrangement joins TRBV7-9 to TRBJ1-2; no firm D call. Germline V gives CDR1 SEHNR, CDR2 FQNEAQ (reference sequence). Deletions cut 10 bases from V and 2 bases from J, with 8 bases between. This CDR3 is built from 11 residues. The CDR3 protein is CATGSNYGYTF. The CDR3 bases are TGTGCCACCGGGAGCAACTATGGCTACACCTTC.

V and J are TRBV15 and TRBJ2-1; 9 bases map to TRBD2. Germline-derived CDR1 and CDR2 are LNHNV and YYDKDF (reference sequence). Unmatched junction bases numbered 12, after V lost 9 bases and J lost 9 bases. The CDR3 extends over 14 amino acids. The chain's CDR3 is CATTPGLADGEQFF. CDR3 DNA: TGTGCCACAACTCCGGGACTAGCCGACGGTGAGCAGTTCTTC.

The rearrangement uses TRBV6-1 and TRBJ2-3; 8 positions match TRBD1. Germline V lookup: CDR1 MNHNS, CDR2 SASEGT. CDR3 length: 13 amino acids. The V gene end was trimmed by 10 bases and the J gene end by 6 bases; junction bases not matched to a gene: 9. CDR3 in DNA: TGTGCCACAAGGACAGGGCTGGGGGATACGCAGTATTTT. It is translated as CATRTGLGDTQYF.

The V and J genes are TRBV7-2 and TRBJ2-5, with D maybe TRBD2 (5 bases). The V gene lost 5 bases and the J gene lost 5 bases, with 12 bases spanning the gap. The germline gives CDR1 SGHTA, CDR2 FQGNSA. The CDR3 extends over 13 amino acids. The chain's CDR3 is CASSPRPGETQYF. The CDR3 nucleotides are TGTGCCAGCAGCCCCCGCCCGGGGGAGACCCAGTACTTC.

The chain recombines TRBV27 with TRBJ1-1, with D possibly TRBD1 on 6 matching bases. CDR3 length equals 14 residues. Germline V gene data show CDR1 as MNHEY and CDR2 as SMNVEV (reference sequence). Trimming shortened V by 6 bases and J by 1 base, and 12 bases separated the two germline ends. CDR3 in amino acids: CASRPQGKNTEAFF. The CDR3 bases are TGTGCCAGCAGGCCCCAGGGGAAGAACACTGAAGCTTTCTTT.

The sample holds a few counts of this clone. This chain uses TRBV14 with TRBJ2-1; no definite D call. V was clipped by 0 bases and J by 10 bases, with 10 bases between them. Germline CDR1 is SGHDN and CDR2 is FVKESK. This CDR3 has 13 residues. The CDR3 nucleotides are TGTGCCAGCAGCCAAGAAACCCTCCGGGAGCAGTTCTTC. Amino acids: CASSQETLREQFF. Full variable domain (rest looked up from reference TRBV14 and TRBJ2-1): EAGVTQFPSHSVIEKGQTVTLRCDPISGHDNLYWYRRVMGKEIKFLLHFVKESKQDESGMPNNRFLAERTGGTYSTLKVQPAELEDSGVYFCASSQETLREQFFGPGTRLTVL.

This clone was seen a few times. The V gene is TRBV29-1, the J gene TRBJ2-7; 8 bases agree with TRBD2. The CDR3 length is 14 residues. Looked up from germline, CDR1 is SQVTM and CDR2 is ANQGSEA. The ends lost 6 bases at V and 3 bases at J; junction bases unmatched: 10. This chain's CDR3 is CSVSAAGGLYEQYF. In DNA, the CDR3 is TGCAGCGTGTCCGCGGCGGGGGGTCTCTACGAGCAGTACTTC.

The chain employs TRBV15 and TRBJ1-5; possible D gene TRBD1, 5 bases. The CDR3 runs to 17 residues. The V end lost 3 bases, the J end lost 5 bases, and 20 bases lay between the germline ends. Germline CDR1 reads LNHNV; CDR2 reads YYDKDF (reference sequence). The CDR3 sequence: CATSSLWTFVRDQPQHF. CDR3 DNA sequence: TGTGCCACCAGCAGCCTGTGGACATTTGTCCGAGATCAGCCCCAGCATTTT.

V is TRBV19 and J is TRBJ2-5, with 8 positions matching TRBD1. In germline, CDR1 is LNHDA, CDR2 SQIVND (reference sequence). The CDR3 is 14 residues long. The ends lost 5 bases at V and 3 bases at J; junction bases unmatched: 5. DNA for the CDR3: TGTGCCAGTAGTCCCTGGACAGGGAAAGAGACCCAGTACTTC. Translating gives CASSPWTGKETQYF. The full variable domain, its missing parts supplied by reference TRBV19 and TRBJ2-5, is DGGITQSPKYLFRKEGQNVTLSCEQNLNHDAMYWYRQDPGQGLRLIYYSQIVNDFQKGDIAEGYSVSREKKESFPLTVTSAQKNPTAFYLCASSPWTGKETQYFGPGTRLLVL.

The chain carries TRBV30 and TRBJ1-6; 7 nucleotides agree with TRBD1. With 1 base clipped from V and 8 bases from J, the junction kept 5 bases outside the gene matches. Germline CDR1 GTSNPN, CDR2 SVGIG (reference sequence). The CDR3 has 14 amino acids. Here the CDR3 DNA reads TGTGCCTGGAGTGGCGGGACAGTACATTCACCCCTCCACTTT. Its translation: CAWSGGTVHSPLHF.

This clone was observed a few times. This chain connects TRBV18 to TRBJ2-5; no clear D. The CDR3 loop spans 13 amino acids. Germline V gene lookup returns CDR1 KGHSH and CDR2 LQKENI. V shed 1 base and J shed 5 bases, with 8 bases lying between them. CDR3 in amino acids: CASSPLPAETQYF. CDR3 sequence (DNA): TGTGCCAGCTCACCACTACCCGCGGAGACCCAGTACTTC.

This clone has just a few counts. The V gene is TRBV7-8, the J gene TRBJ1-5; D is unresolved. Trimming took 1 base from V and 1 from J, leaving 8 bases between them. CDR1 and CDR2 (germline): SGHVS, FQNEAQ. CDR3 length: 15 amino acids. CDR3 sequence (DNA): TGTGCCAGCAGCTTAGGGGCGCAAAGCAATCAGCCCCAGCATTTT. Its protein is CASSLGAQSNQPQHF.

The CDR3 region is CASLETSGTDTQYF. In DNA, the CDR3 is TGTGCCAGCCTTGAAACTAGCGGGACAGATACGCAGTATTTT. This chain links TRBV6-6 with TRBJ2-3; TRBD2 matches 9 bases. V shed 8 bases and J 3 bases; nucleotides not matched to a gene: 6. The CDR3 has 14 residues. Germline CDR1 reads MNHNY; CDR2 reads SVGAGI (reference sequence).

The chain has TRBV5-1 and TRBJ1-3, with 8 bases aligning to TRBD1. The CDR3 spans 16 residues. Unmatched junction bases numbered 6, after V lost 4 bases and J lost 0 bases. Germline values: CDR1 SGHRS, CDR2 YFSETQ. The CDR3 spells CASSQDRVLSGNTIYF. CDR3 in DNA: TGCGCCAGCAGCCAGGACAGGGTCCTCTCTGGAAACACCATATATTTT.

The chain is built from TRBV19 and TRBJ2-2; the D is unclear. Deletions cut 3 bases from V and 9 bases from J, with 14 bases between. The CDR3 is 14 residues long. Germline V gives CDR1 LNHDA, CDR2 SQIVND (reference sequence). The CDR3, as DNA: TGTGCCAGTAGTATCCCCCCCCCGGGTTGGGAGCTGTTTTTT. It encodes CASSIPPPGWELFF. The full variable domain, completed using reference TRBV19 and TRBJ2-2, is DGGITQSPKYLFRKEGQNVTLSCEQNLNHDAMYWYRQDPGQGLRLIYYSQIVNDFQKGDIAEGYSVSREKKESFPLTVTSAQKNPTAFYLCASSIPPPGWELFFGEGSRLTVL.

The CDR3 DNA follows: TGCGCCAGCAACGGGGGGAGGCTGAACACTGAAGCTTTCTTT. Translating gives CASNGGRLNTEAFF. The V and J genes are TRBV5-1 and TRBJ1-1; D might be TRBD1 (5 bases). Deletions cut 6 bases from V and 0 bases from J, with 12 bases between. The CDR3 sequence is 14 residues long. Germline V gene data show CDR1 as SGHRS and CDR2 as YFSETQ.

The V and J genes are TRBV5-1 and TRBJ1-1; D is unresolved. CDR3 length: 15 amino acids. V lost 0 bases and J lost 7, with 16 bases in between. Germline V lookup: CDR1 SGHRS, CDR2 YFSETQ. In nucleotides, the CDR3 is TGCGCCAGCAGCTTGGGTCTAGGAGGGCACAATGAAGCTTTCTTT. This codes for CASSLGLGGHNEAFF.

The chain employs TRBV7-2 and TRBJ2-5, with TRBD1 matching over 8 bases. This CDR3 spans 15 amino acids. The germline V gene has CDR1 SGHTA and CDR2 FQGNSA. The V segment lost 5 bases and the J segment 1 base; nucleotides outside the gene matches: 6. This CDR3 is CASSPQGTGQETQYF. CDR3 in DNA: TGTGCCAGCAGCCCACAGGGGACAGGCCAAGAGACCCAGTACTTC.

Only a few counts were recorded for this clone. This rearrangement joins TRBV19 to TRBJ1-3; no clear D. V lost 4 bases and J lost 0, with 10 bases in between. Germline V gives CDR1 LNHDA, CDR2 SQIVND (reference sequence). The CDR3 runs to 15 residues. The CDR3 region has the DNA TGTGCCAGTAGTACCAAGCCCCGCTCTGGAAACACCATATATTTT. Translated, it gives CASSTKPRSGNTIYF.

This clone was seen more than once but under ten times. J is TRBJ2-5 and V is TRBV7-9, with TRBD1 identical over 7 bases. Germline V lookup: CDR1 SEHNR, CDR2 FQNEAQ (reference sequence). This CDR3 has 15 amino acids. The junction had 6 bases not matched to a gene; V was cut back by 3 bases and J by 2 bases. CDR3 region: CASSFGDRAQETQYF. CDR3 DNA: TGTGCCAGCAGCTTCGGGGACAGAGCTCAAGAGACCCAGTACTTC.

For the CDR3, the DNA is TGTGCCAGCACCGTTACTAGCGGGAGCCACGAGCAGTACTTC. Its protein is CASTVTSGSHEQYF. The genes are TRBV28 and TRBJ2-7; 11 bases are shared with TRBD2. Germline lookup yields CDR1 MDHEN and CDR2 SYDVKM. This CDR3 comprises 14 residues. With V trimmed by 7 bases and J by 5 bases, 7 bases remained unmatched.